This T cell receptor (beta chain) was retrieved from a study of blood T cell repertoires in COVID-19. At the level of the study: Nucleic acid was either cDNA or gDNA, and it came from T cells, B-cell-depleted T cells, or PBMCs.

Original processing methods: Quantification of nucleated cells was approximated via reference gene primer amplification. The table came from immunoSEQ multiplex PCR; TCRdb's copy has only in-frame clones and leaves some out. That table gives V, J and clone size, and the DNA gave D and trimming. The sample consists of about 190,000 clones, roughly 78% of them appearing once. Trimming removed 0 bases from V and 0 bases from J, with 9 bases in between. The CDR3 runs to 16 residues. Germline assignment: CDR1 SGHAT and CDR2 FQNNGV. This clonotype was obtained from a woman of 80 years or more with active or convalescent COVID-19. This sequence joins TRBV11-2 and TRBJ1-3; D is undetermined. Sequencing was done on a sample of peripheral blood. CDR3: CASSLDVSSSGNTIYF. The CDR3 region has the DNA TGTGCCAGCAGCTTAGATGTGTCTAGCTCTGGAAACACCATATATTTT.